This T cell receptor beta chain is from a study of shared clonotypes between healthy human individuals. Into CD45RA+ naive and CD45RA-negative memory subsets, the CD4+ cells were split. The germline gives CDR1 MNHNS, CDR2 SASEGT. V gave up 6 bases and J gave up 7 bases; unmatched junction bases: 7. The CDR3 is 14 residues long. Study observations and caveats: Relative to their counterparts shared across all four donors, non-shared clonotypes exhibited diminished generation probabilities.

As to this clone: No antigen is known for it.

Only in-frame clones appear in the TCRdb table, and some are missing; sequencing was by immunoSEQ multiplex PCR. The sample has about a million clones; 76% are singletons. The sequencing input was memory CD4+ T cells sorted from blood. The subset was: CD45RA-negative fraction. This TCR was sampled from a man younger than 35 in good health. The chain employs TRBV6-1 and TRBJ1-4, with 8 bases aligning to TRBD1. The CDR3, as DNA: TGTGCCAGCAGCGTTGACAGGGGCGGTGAAAAACTGTTTTTT. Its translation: CASSVDRGGEKLFF.